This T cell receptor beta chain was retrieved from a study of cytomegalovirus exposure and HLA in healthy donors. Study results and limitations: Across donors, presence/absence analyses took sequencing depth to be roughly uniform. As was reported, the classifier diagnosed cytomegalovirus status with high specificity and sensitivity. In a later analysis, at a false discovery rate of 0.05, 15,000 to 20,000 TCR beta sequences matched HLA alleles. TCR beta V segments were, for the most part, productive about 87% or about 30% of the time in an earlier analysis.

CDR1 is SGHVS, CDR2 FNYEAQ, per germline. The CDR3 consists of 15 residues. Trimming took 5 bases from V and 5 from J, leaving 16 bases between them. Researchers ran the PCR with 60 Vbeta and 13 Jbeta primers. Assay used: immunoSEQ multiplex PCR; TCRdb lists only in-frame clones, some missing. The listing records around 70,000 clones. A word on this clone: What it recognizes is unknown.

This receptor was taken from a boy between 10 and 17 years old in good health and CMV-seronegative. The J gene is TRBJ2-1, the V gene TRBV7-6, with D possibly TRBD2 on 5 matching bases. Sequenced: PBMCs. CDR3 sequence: CASSHPTGSNNEQFF. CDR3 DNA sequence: TGTGCCAGCAGCCATCCTACGGGGTCCAACAATGAGCAGTTCTTC.